This T cell receptor (beta chain) was retrieved from a study of CD8+ T cells in alopecia areata. Notes on the study in general: Researchers say the link of baseline CD8+ expansion to response remains uncertain, with one nonresponder.

Treatment given: oral pan-JAK inhibitor, 5-10 mg twice daily. Extracted RNA was reverse transcribed, and the resulting cDNA served as sequencing template. Clones were read by immunoSEQ multiplex PCR, and TCRdb kept only the in-frame ones, dropping some. In the table there are 180,000 or so clones, 51% of which are singletons. Germline CDR1 is SQVTM and CDR2 is ANQGSEA. The CDR3 extends over 10 amino acids. V was clipped by 6 bases and J by 11 bases; unmatched bases: 6. In the case of this clone: Its antigen is undetermined.

The clonotype was recovered from a human donor with alopecia areata. The rearrangement links TRBV29-1 to TRBJ1-1; the match to TRBD1 covers 7 bases. Sample: CD8+ T cells sorted from blood, taken at approximately week 51, from a patient treated with tofacitinib. This chain's CDR3 is CSVGPGQAFF. The CDR3 coding sequence is TGCAGCGTGGGACCGGGACAGGCTTTCTTT.